This TCR beta chain is from a study of cytomegalovirus exposure and HLA in healthy donors. This clone came up a few times. Its antigen is unknown. V lost 1 base, J lost 2 bases, and 16 bases stayed unmatched. The V gene's germline CDR1 is SEHNR and CDR2 FQNEAQ (reference sequence). There are 19 residues in the CDR3. Regarding the study as a whole: 16,951 TCR beta sequences were associated with HLA alleles at 0.05 false discovery rate in a later analysis. Upon later analysis, HLA-associated TCR beta chains proved more clonally expanded than other, equally common chains.

PCR was performed using 60 Vbeta and 13 Jbeta primers. Profiled with immunoSEQ multiplex PCR; TCRdb holds only in-frame clones, not every one. The sample includes about 210,000 clones, around 78% of them seen just once. The sample consisted of PBMCs. The source of this sequence is a boy younger than 18 in good health and CMV-seronegative. V and J are TRBV7-9 and TRBJ2-7, with TRBD1 identical over 8 bases. The CDR3 region has the DNA TGTGCCAGCAGCTTAGAGATGGCCAGGGGGCGATTGCTGGCCTACGAGCAGTACTTC. It specifies CASSLEMARGRLLAYEQYF. Full variable domain (missing parts from reference TRBV7-9 and TRBJ2-7): DTGVSQNPRHKITKRGQNVTFRCDPISEHNRLYWYRQTLGQGPEFLTYFQNEAQLEKSRLLSDRFSAERPKGSFSTLEIQRTEQGDSAMYLCASSLEMARGRLLAYEQYFGPGTRLTVT.